The 25 T cell receptor beta chains below all came from one sample that was sequenced in a study of blood T cell repertoires in COVID-19. Only in-frame clones appear in the TCRdb table, and some are missing; sequencing was by immunoSEQ multiplex PCR. The table lists some 190,000 clones, more than 75% of them singletons. Sequencing was carried out using PBMCs or T cells enriched from blood (not recorded which). Receptors originate from a man between 35 and 55 years old with acute COVID-19.

CDR3 protein: CASSFLDRIAQETQYF. CDR3 nucleotide sequence: TGTGCCAGCAGTTTTCTAGACAGGATTGCTCAAGAGACCCAGTACTTC. The chain carries TRBV28 and TRBJ2-5, with D perhaps matching TRBD1 (6 bases). V shed 3 bases and J shed 2 bases, with 16 bases lying between them. CDR1 is MDHEN and CDR2 is SYDVKM in the germline V gene. The CDR3 length is 16 residues.

V is TRBV7-9 and J is TRBJ1-5; D unresolved. Germline V lookup: CDR1 SEHNR, CDR2 FQNEAQ (reference sequence). Trimming removed 5 bases from V and 9 bases from J, with 20 bases in between. The CDR3 sequence is 15 residues long. As DNA, the CDR3 is TGTGCCAGCAGCGAAGGGCGAGGGTTGGGTGGGCCCCAGCATTTT. Its protein product is CASSEGRGLGGPQHF.

CDR3 region: CASSHHRTANTGELFF. As DNA, the CDR3 is TGTGCCAGCAGTCATCACCGGACAGCGAACACCGGGGAGCTGTTTTTT. The rearrangement links TRBV6-2 or TRBV6-3 to TRBJ2-2, with D perhaps TRBD1 (6 bases). CDR3 length: 16 residues. V lost 5 bases to trimming and J lost 0 bases, with 13 bases between them. Per the germline V gene, CDR1 is MNHEY and CDR2 is SVGEGT.

The CDR3 sequence is CASSDQFDFTGELFF. The CDR3 DNA follows: TGTGCCAGCAGTGACCAGTTTGACTTCACCGGGGAGCTGTTTTTT. The chain couples TRBV25-1 to TRBJ2-2; D is unclear. V lost 3 bases, J lost 4 bases, and 12 bases lay in between. This CDR3 comprises 15 residues. CDR1 is MGHDK and CDR2 is SYGVNS in the germline V gene.

The chain employs TRBV2 and TRBJ1-2, with 7 bases identical to TRBD1. The CDR3 is 14 residues long. The germline CDR1 and CDR2 sequences are SNHLY and FYNNEI. Unmatched junction bases numbered 12, after V lost 7 bases and J lost 7 bases. In DNA form, the CDR3 reads TGTGCCAGCACCCTACTTACAGGGGCGGGTGGCTACACCTTC. The encoded protein is CASTLLTGAGGYTF. Full variable domain (remainder filled in from reference TRBV2 and TRBJ1-2): EPEVTQTPSHQVTQMGQEVILRCVPISNHLYFYWYRQILGQKVEFLVSFYNNEISEKSEIFDDQFSVERPDGSNFTLKIRSTKLEDSAMYFCASTLLTGAGGYTFGSGTRLTVV.

The V and J genes are TRBV7-9 and TRBJ1-5; tentatively, D is TRBD1 (6 bases). Germline V gene sequence: CDR1 SEHNR, CDR2 FQNEAQ (reference sequence). V shed 5 bases and J shed 7 bases, with 18 bases lying between them. The CDR3 runs 15 residues. CDR3 nucleotides: TGTGCCAGCAGCAAGGGGAAGGGGGAAGAACAGCCCCAGCATTTT. Protein: CASSKGKGEEQPQHF.

The rearrangement uses TRBV3-1 (or the pseudogene TRBV3-2) and TRBJ2-1; 7 bases map to TRBD2. Germline V gene sequence: CDR1 LGHDT, CDR2 YNNKEL (reference sequence). V gave up 1 base and J gave up 12 bases; unmatched junction bases: 6. This CDR3 spans 13 amino acids. CDR3: CASSQGAPSGQFF. As DNA, the CDR3 is TGTGCCAGCAGCCAAGGGGCCCCTAGCGGGCAGTTCTTC.

This sequence joins TRBV21-1 and TRBJ2-2; the DNA was not compared with TRBD2, the D call given in the table. TRBV21-1 is recorded as a pseudogene. This CDR3 region has 18 residues. This CDR3 reads CAKRTGRTRELGTGELFF. As DNA, the CDR3 is TGTGCCAAACGAACCGGAAGAACGCGGGAGTTAGGCACCGGGGAGCTGTTTTTT.

The V call is TRBV5-1, the J call TRBJ2-2; no clear D gene. V lost 0 bases and J 4 bases, leaving 7 bases between the germline ends. The CDR3 length is 14 residues. Germline lookup yields CDR1 SGHRS and CDR2 YFSETQ. CDR3 amino acids: CASSLGEVTGELFF. CDR3 coding DNA: TGCGCCAGCAGCTTGGGAGAGGTCACCGGGGAGCTGTTTTTT.

The V call is TRBV5-1, the J call TRBJ1-6; D possibly corresponds to TRBD1 (5 bases). This CDR3 region has 15 residues. V was cut by 0 bases and J by 5 bases, with 9 bases left in between. Germline CDR1 SGHRS, CDR2 YFSETQ. The CDR3 DNA is TGCGCCAGCAGCTTGGCTTCAGGGAATAATTCACCCCTCCACTTT. Translated, it gives CASSLASGNNSPLHF.

This chain uses TRBV20-1 with TRBJ1-5; the D gene is possibly TRBD1 (5 bases). The V end lost 3 bases, the J end lost 1 base, and 13 bases lay between the germline ends. The CDR3 covers 15 residues. Germline assignment: CDR1 DFQATT and CDR2 SNEGSKA (reference sequence). The CDR3 nucleotides are TGCAGTGCTAGTGAGGCGGGACGGAGCAATCAGCCCCAGCATTTT. It codes for CSASEAGRSNQPQHF.

The rearrangement joins TRBV7-3 to TRBJ2-1, with D possibly TRBD2 on 5 matching bases. V lost 5 bases and J lost 0, with 14 bases in between. CDR1 SGHTA and CDR2 FQGTGA come from the germline V gene. The CDR3 is 16 amino acids. DNA for the CDR3: TGTGCCAGCAGCCGGTCTAGCTGGAGCTCCTACAATGAGCAGTTCTTC. It translates to CASSRSSWSSYNEQFF.

This sequence joins TRBV7-2 and TRBJ2-1, with a possible D match to TRBD1 (6 bases). V was trimmed by 5 bases and J by 5 bases, leaving 25 bases between them. Looked up from germline, CDR1 is SGHTA and CDR2 is FQGNSA. This CDR3 has 18 amino acids. Here the CDR3 DNA reads TGTGCCAGCAGCCACCCGCGAACAGGGAAAAGTGCCGACAATGAGCAGTTCTTC. It specifies CASSHPRTGKSADNEQFF.

V and J are TRBV6-5 and TRBJ2-7; TRBD2 aligns across 9 bases. Germline V gene lookup returns CDR1 MNHEY and CDR2 SVGAGI. The CDR3 spans 14 residues. Trimming at V came to 2 bases and at J to 2 bases, leaving 1 base not matched to a gene. The CDR3, as DNA: TGTGCCAGCAGTTACCTAGCGGGACCCTACGAGCAGTACTTC. Its protein is CASSYLAGPYEQYF.

The chain uses TRBV27 and TRBJ2-1, with 8 bases lining up with TRBD2. Trimming cost V 4 bases and J 8 bases; bases outside gene matches: 7. The CDR3 is 14 amino acids. Per the germline V gene, CDR1 is MNHEY and CDR2 is SMNVEV (reference sequence). CDR3 sequence: CASSYGTRGYEQFF. In nucleotides, the CDR3 is TGTGCCAGCAGTTACGGGACTAGGGGGTATGAGCAGTTCTTC.

This CDR3 reads CSASSSGGPGGEQFF. Here the CDR3 DNA reads TGCAGTGCTAGTAGCTCGGGAGGGCCGGGAGGTGAGCAGTTCTTC. V is TRBV20-1 and J is TRBJ2-1; TRBD2 matches 8 bases. J was trimmed by 9 bases and V by 3 bases; bases with no gene match: 13. The CDR3 sequence is 15 residues long. Germline V CDR1 and CDR2: DFQATT, SNEGSKA (reference sequence).

The rearrangement links TRBV6-5 to TRBJ2-7, with D possibly TRBD1 on 5 matching bases. This CDR3 contains 14 residues. Per germline, CDR1 MNHEY and CDR2 SVGAGI. The ends were cut back, 2 bases at V and 4 bases at J, with 12 bases in the middle. The CDR3 is CASSYGAGNYEQYF. CDR3 in DNA: TGTGCCAGCAGTTACGGTGCAGGGAATTACGAGCAGTACTTC.

The chain employs TRBV5-6 and TRBJ2-4; 8 bases are a match to TRBD1. Germline CDR1 reads SGHDT; CDR2 reads YYEEEE. The CDR3 has 16 amino acids. Trimming cost V 3 bases and J 0 bases; bases outside gene matches: 5. CDR3 sequence reads: CASSWGQELAKNIQYF. CDR3 nucleotide sequence: TGTGCCAGCAGCTGGGGACAGGAGCTAGCCAAAAACATTCAGTACTTC.

The rearrangement links TRBV14 to TRBJ1-5; no clear D gene. Germline V gene data show CDR1 as SGHDN and CDR2 as FVKESK. The CDR3 is made up of 13 amino acids. Trimming left V 5 bases short and J 6 bases short, with 11 bases between. CDR3 region: CASSIRFGQPQHF. CDR3 DNA sequence: TGTGCCAGCAGCATCAGGTTTGGTCAGCCCCAGCATTTT. The full variable domain, rest sourced from reference TRBV14 and TRBJ1-5, is EAGVTQFPSHSVIEKGQTVTLRCDPISGHDNLYWYRRVMGKEIKFLLHFVKESKQDESGMPNNRFLAERTGGTYSTLKVQPAELEDSGVYFCASSIRFGQPQHFGDGTRLSIL.

This clone was counted ten times or more. V gene TRBV30 combines with J gene TRBJ2-1; the match to TRBD2 covers 7 bases. CDR3 length equals 17 residues. J lost 5 bases, V lost 0 bases, and 13 bases had no gene match. CDR1 and CDR2 from the germline V gene are GTSNPN and SVGIG (reference sequence). Written as DNA, the CDR3 is TGTGCCTGGAGTGTAAGGTTTAGGGCGGGAGCCGACAATGAGCAGTTCTTC. Protein product: CAWSVRFRAGADNEQFF.

The chain uses TRBV21-1 and TRBJ1-4; the DNA was not used to check the table's D call, TRBD1. TRBV21-1 is a pseudogene locus. The CDR3 spans 17 residues. The CDR3 DNA reads TGTGCCAGCAGCGTTAATGCCGGGACAGGGTCACCGCGGAAACTGTTTTTT. This gives the protein CASSVNAGTGSPRKLFF.

The rearrangement joins TRBV27 to TRBJ2-5; 8 bases line up with TRBD1. Germline CDR1 and CDR2: MNHEY and SMNVEV (reference sequence). The length of the CDR3 is 15 residues. V lost 6 bases, J lost 5 bases, and 11 bases stayed unmatched. CDR3 bases: TGTGCCAGCAGCCTACATGCCGGGACAGGCGAGACCCAGTACTTC. Its protein is CASSLHAGTGETQYF.

The chain employs TRBV2 and TRBJ2-1; 10 nucleotides line up with TRBD2. The CDR3 contains 13 residues. The junction had 7 bases not matched to a gene; V was cut back by 8 bases and J by 9 bases. Per germline, CDR1 SNHLY and CDR2 FYNNEI. CDR3 sequence (DNA): TGTGCCAGCGCGGGACTAGCGACTACTGAGCAGTTCTTC. Its translation is CASAGLATTEQFF.

V is TRBV7-9 and J is TRBJ1-4; TRBD1 is a possible D gene (6 bases). The CDR3 sequence is 16 residues long. Germline CDR1 and CDR2: SEHNR and FQNEAQ (reference sequence). Trimming left V 6 bases short and J 10 bases short, with 24 bases between. The CDR3 here is CASRKTGQGHMGKLFF. The CDR3 nucleotides read TGTGCCAGCAGAAAAACAGGCCAGGGACATATGGGAAAACTGTTTTTT.

The chain couples TRBV7-9 to TRBJ1-6; perhaps TRBD1 as D (6 bases). The CDR3 runs 16 residues. The germline V gene encodes CDR1 SEHNR and CDR2 FQNEAQ (reference sequence). V was pared by 7 bases and J by 3 bases, with 16 bases between. The CDR3 nucleotides read TGTGCCAGCACACCCATACGGGACAACTATAATTCACCCCTCCACTTT. Protein product: CASTPIRDNYNSPLHF.